These T cell receptor beta chains were read from a single sample in a study of blood T cell repertoires in COVID-19. Assay used: immunoSEQ multiplex PCR; TCRdb lists only in-frame clones, some missing. The table has about 220,000 clones, around four fifths seen once; the top ten hold roughly 5.3%. Sequenced: peripheral blood. These receptors were collected from a woman aged 55-70 years who had recovered from COVID-19. Both conserved end residues are part of each CDR3. The D gene is left open where the match is weak. Size values are once, few and many counts, or a class for expanded clones, and some rows have none.

V gene	D gene	J gene	clone size	CDR3 protein	CDR3 DNA
TRBV27	NA	TRBJ1-4	NA	CASSFQGGEKLFF	TGTGCCAGCAGTTTTCAGGGTGGGGAAAAACTGTTTTTT
TRBV5-1	TRBD1	TRBJ2-5	NA	CASGTGGTETQYF	TGCGCCAGCGGGACAGGGGGGACAGAGACCCAGTACTTC
TRBV19	NA	TRBJ1-1	NA	CASSIQGLNTEAFF	TGTGCCAGTAGTATACAGGGGTTGAACACTGAAGCTTTCTTT
TRBV19	TRBD1	TRBJ1-2	NA	CASSAQQGTYGYTF	TGTGCCAGTAGTGCTCAACAGGGGACCTATGGCTACACCTTC
TRBV7-2	TRBD1	TRBJ1-2	NA	CASRPSWSEGADTF	TGTGCCAGCCGCCCCTCCTGGTCCGAGGGGGCGGACACCTTC
TRBV9	NA	TRBJ2-2	NA	CASSPPPGTGELFF	TGTGCCAGCAGCCCCCCCCCGGGAACCGGGGAGCTGTTTTTT
TRBV7-6	TRBD2	TRBJ2-3	once	CASSPIGGVGVADTQYF	TGTGCCAGCAGCCCCATCGGGGGGGTAGGTGTCGCAGATACGCAGTATTTT
TRBV6-2/TRBV6-3	TRBD2	TRBJ2-3	NA	CASSYSIHIAGGPDTQYF	TGTGCCAGCAGTTACTCGATTCATATAGCGGGGGGGCCCGATACGCAGTATTTT
TRBV6-5	TRBD1	TRBJ1-2	NA	CASSQDRGPHYGYTF	TGTGCCAGCAGCCAAGACAGGGGGCCACACTATGGCTACACCTTC
TRBV29-1	NA	TRBJ1-2	NA	CSVAGGNYGYTF	TGCAGCGTTGCCGGGGGTAACTATGGCTACACCTTC
TRBV4-1	TRBD1	TRBJ2-7	NA	CASSQELALTGTYEQYF	TGCGCCAGCAGCCAAGAGTTAGCCCTGACAGGGACCTACGAGCAGTACTTC
TRBV4-2	NA	TRBJ2-5	NA	CASSQEGGVQETQYF	TGTGCCAGCAGCCAAGAAGGCGGGGTCCAAGAGACCCAGTACTTC
TRBV2	TRBD1	TRBJ1-4	NA	CASSGSILLDRDDEKLFF	TGTGCCAGCAGTGGGTCAATCTTGCTCGACAGGGACGATGAAAAACTGTTTTTT
TRBV18	NA	TRBJ2-5	NA	CASSPDNQETQYF	TGTGCCAGCTCACCGGACAACCAAGAGACCCAGTACTTC
TRBV11-3	NA	TRBJ2-5	NA	CASSLDLRSRGRSETQYF	TGTGCCAGCAGCTTAGATCTCCGTTCGCGGGGGCGGTCGGAGACCCAGTACTTC
TRBV7-9	NA	TRBJ1-2	NA	CASSHLPAGTLNYGYTF	TGTGCCAGCAGCCACCTTCCCGCCGGGACACTTAACTATGGCTACACCTTC
TRBV7-7	NA	TRBJ2-1	NA	CASSLGPENNEQFF	TGTGCTAGCAGCTTAGGACCGGAGAACAATGAGCAGTTCTTC
TRBV12-3/TRBV12-4	NA	TRBJ1-1	NA	CASSNRATEAFF	TGTGCCAGCAGTAACAGGGCAACCGAAGCTTTCTTT
TRBV19	TRBD2	TRBJ2-7	NA	CASSAQRGFSEQYF	TGTGCCAGTAGTGCCCAGCGGGGGTTTTCCGAGCAGTACTTC
TRBV19	NA	TRBJ1-2	NA	CASSQLQGYGYTF	TGTGCCAGTAGCCAATTACAGGGTTATGGCTACACCTTC
TRBV15	TRBD1	TRBJ1-1	NA	CATSRETGVGTEAFF	TGTGCCACCAGCAGAGAGACAGGGGTCGGCACTGAAGCTTTCTTT
TRBV4-1	NA	TRBJ2-7	NA	CASSQGAGRTYEQYF	TGCGCCAGCAGCCAAGGCGCAGGCCGAACCTACGAGCAGTACTTC
TRBV19	NA	TRBJ2-7	NA	CASRFSGEQYF	TGTGCCAGTAGATTCAGCGGAGAGCAGTACTTC
TRBV30	NA	TRBJ1-4	NA	CAWNGGRTNEKLFF	TGTGCCTGGAACGGGGGAAGGACTAATGAAAAACTGTTTTTT
TRBV27	TRBD2	TRBJ2-3	NA	CASSLFSGTRIIDTQYF	TGTGCCAGCAGTTTATTCTCCGGGACTAGGATAATCGATACGCAGTATTTT
TRBV19	NA	TRBJ2-3	NA	CASSSAGRRTDTQYF	TGTGCCAGTAGTTCGGCGGGACGGAGGACAGATACGCAGTATTTT
TRBV4-1	TRBD2	TRBJ2-2	NA	CASSQGWTSGGAGELFF	TGCGCCAGCAGCCAAGGGTGGACTAGCGGGGGGGCCGGGGAGCTGTTTTTT
TRBV5-1	TRBD1	TRBJ2-7	NA	CASKPARDSSYEQYF	TGCGCCAGCAAACCTGCCCGGGACAGCTCCTACGAGCAGTACTTC